Below, 28 T cell receptor beta chains from the same sample are listed, as sequenced in a study of CXCR3-negative and CXCR3-positive naive CD8 T cells. All TRB cDNA libraries came from 5' RACE performed with UMI labels. TCRdb re-called the 5' RACE reads; one entry per CDR3 protein, DNA not given. Its table records approximately 100,000 distinct CDR3 sequences. Specimen: naive CXCR3- CD8+ T cells from blood. The subset denotes: CD45RO-CCR7+CD27+CD95- naive CD8+ T cells lacking CXCR3 (TNR3-). Source of these receptors: a human donor in good health. Some clones in this sample may be carry-over from other donors' samples.

This chain connects TRBV3-1 to TRBJ2-1. The CDR3 runs to 13 residues. The germline gives CDR1 LGHDT, CDR2 YNNKEL (reference sequence). The CDR3 here is CASRSSLHNEQFF.

The CDR3: CASTEGRMNTEAFF. The V call is TRBV12-3 or TRBV12-4, the J call TRBJ1-1. The CDR3 has 14 amino acids.

This sequence joins TRBV29-1 and TRBJ2-7; the TCRdb call, TRBD1, lacks DNA for checking. Looked up from germline, CDR1 is SQVTM and CDR2 is ANQGSEA. CDR3 length: 11 residues. CDR3: CSVLQGYEQYF.

The chain joins TRBV12-3 or TRBV12-4 to TRBJ2-3; checking the TCRdb D call of TRBD1 is not possible without DNA. The CDR3 consists of 16 residues. The CDR3: CASSSPGPLITDTQYF.

The rearrangement uses TRBV5-1 and TRBJ1-2. CDR1 and CDR2 from the germline V gene are SGHRS and YFSETQ. The CDR3 contains 14 residues. CDR3 residues: CASSLEPAGNGYTF.

This rearrangement joins TRBV28 to TRBJ2-7; the TCRdb call, TRBD2, lacks DNA for checking. From germline, CDR1 is MDHEN and CDR2 SYDVKM. This CDR3 contains 15 residues. CDR3: CASTQGSFTEDEQYF.

This rearrangement joins TRBV2 to TRBJ2-1; there is no DNA to check the TCRdb D call of TRBD1. This CDR3 spans 11 amino acids. Germline V gives CDR1 SNHLY, CDR2 FYNNEI. The CDR3 loop reads CASRGANEQFF. Full variable domain (rest looked up from reference TRBV2 and TRBJ2-1): EPEVTQTPSHQVTQMGQEVILRCVPISNHLYFYWYRQILGQKVEFLVSFYNNEISEKSEIFDDQFSVERPDGSNFTLKIRSTKLEDSAMYFCASRGANEQFFGPGTRLTVL.

V and J are TRBV14 and TRBJ1-2. The CDR3 length is 13 residues. Germline loops: CDR1 SGHDN, CDR2 FVKESK. The CDR3 is CASSQVAISGYTF.

V and J are TRBV6-2 or TRBV6-3 and TRBJ2-1; the TRBD1 assignment by TCRdb is unverifiable without DNA. Germline V gene sequence: CDR1 MNHEY, CDR2 SVGEGT. This CDR3 comprises 15 residues. CDR3 region: CASTPDRGLGNEQFF.

J is TRBJ2-7 and V is TRBV7-9; as DNA is missing, the TRBD1 call by TCRdb cannot be tested. The germline V gene has CDR1 SEHNR and CDR2 FQNEAQ (reference sequence). CDR3 length: 15 residues. The CDR3 here is CASRTDRALPYEQYF. Full variable domain (rest looked up from reference TRBV7-9 and TRBJ2-7): DTGVSQNPRHKITKRGQNVTFRCDPISEHNRLYWYRQTLGQGPEFLTYFQNEAQLEKSRLLSDRFSAERPKGSFSTLEIQRTEQGDSAMYLCASRTDRALPYEQYFGPGTRLTVT.

The chain employs TRBV11-1 and TRBJ2-1; checking the TCRdb D call of TRBD1 is not possible without DNA. The germline V gene has CDR1 SGHAT and CDR2 FQDESV (reference sequence). CDR3 length: 17 amino acids. The CDR3 here is CASSLVARDRYYNEQFF. The full variable domain, rest sourced from reference TRBV11-1 and TRBJ2-1, is EAEVAQSPRYKITEKSQAVAFWCDPISGHATLYWYRQILGQGPELLVQFQDESVVDDSQLPKDRFSAERLKGVDSTLKIQPAELGDSAMYLCASSLVARDRYYNEQFFGPGTRLTVL.

The chain joins TRBV7-9 to TRBJ1-1; TCRdb picks TRBD1, but there is no DNA to check that call. CDR3 length: 17 amino acids. Germline CDR1 is SEHNR and CDR2 is FQNEAQ (reference sequence). This CDR3 reads CASSLPTWTGTDTEAFF.

This sequence joins TRBV19 and TRBJ1-1. Germline V gene sequence: CDR1 LNHDA, CDR2 SQIVND (reference sequence). The CDR3 contains 14 residues. CDR3 protein: CASTHRPEGTEAFF.

The V call is TRBV28, the J call TRBJ2-7; TCRdb's assignment of TRBD1 cannot be checked, as there is no DNA. Germline CDR1 MDHEN, CDR2 SYDVKM. The CDR3 is 13 amino acids. The CDR3 sequence: CASSQGLAYEQYF.

V usage is TRBV7-3 and J usage is TRBJ2-3. The CDR3 extends over 12 amino acids. Germline values: CDR1 SGHTA, CDR2 FQGTGA. The chain's CDR3 is CASSQRTNTQYF.

The chain recombines TRBV10-3 with TRBJ1-4; TCRdb proposes TRBD1, but this gene call is untestable without DNA. The length of the CDR3 is 15 residues. CDR1 and CDR2 from the germline V gene are ENHRY and SYGVKD. This CDR3 reads CAISDSEDRGEKLFF.

This chain links TRBV5-4 with TRBJ2-5; TCRdb picks TRBD2, but there is no DNA to check that call. In germline, CDR1 is SGHNT, CDR2 YYREEE (reference sequence). The CDR3 runs to 15 residues. CDR3 amino acids: CASSSRLAVAETQYF.

The chain uses TRBV7-9 and TRBJ2-7; the D gene TCRdb calls, TRBD1, cannot be checked with no DNA. The CDR3 spans 15 residues. Germline CDR1 SEHNR, CDR2 FQNEAQ (reference sequence). The CDR3 spells CASSPWEQGVYEQYF.

This chain joins TRBV25-1 and TRBJ2-3. The length of the CDR3 is 13 residues. Germline V lookup: CDR1 MGHDK, CDR2 SYGVNS. CDR3 sequence reads: CASSEGGPDTQYF.

J is TRBJ1-1 and V is TRBV14; TCRdb lists TRBD1, though no DNA is available to test this call. The CDR3 is made up of 16 amino acids. Germline CDR1 reads SGHDN; CDR2 reads FVKESK. The CDR3: CASSQGQPNWNTEAFF.

The V call is TRBV29-1, the J call TRBJ2-3; absent DNA, TCRdb's TRBD2 call cannot be checked. CDR3 length: 14 amino acids. Per the germline V gene, CDR1 is SQVTM and CDR2 is ANQGSEA. The CDR3 reads CSSIRRDSGYTQYF.

The chain links TRBV7-6 to TRBJ1-1. CDR3 length: 13 residues. CDR1 is SGHVS, CDR2 FNYEAQ, per germline. CDR3 sequence: CASSLAVGTEAFF.

This chain links TRBV28 with TRBJ2-3. The CDR3 is 13 amino acids. Germline values: CDR1 MDHEN, CDR2 SYDVKM. The CDR3 loop is CASSLFRVDTQYF. The full variable domain, with the rest looked up from reference TRBV28 and TRBJ2-3, is DVKVTQSSRYLVKRTGEKVFLECVQDMDHENMFWYRQDPGLGLRLIYFSYDVKMKEKGDIPEGYSVSREKKERFSLILESASTNQTSMYLCASSLFRVDTQYFGPGTRLTVL.

The chain links TRBV12-3 or TRBV12-4 to TRBJ2-2; without DNA, the TCRdb call of TRBD2 cannot be checked. This CDR3 has 16 amino acids. CDR3 protein: CASLAGSSGLSGELFF.

The chain recombines TRBV3-1 with TRBJ2-1; there is no DNA to check the TCRdb D call of TRBD1. Germline V CDR1 and CDR2: LGHDT, YNNKEL (reference sequence). This CDR3 has 15 residues. The CDR3 loop reads CASSLDSSLYNEQFF.

The rearrangement links TRBV5-1 to TRBJ2-7; TCRdb returns TRBD1, unconfirmable since there is no DNA. CDR3 size: 16 residues. Germline V gene lookup returns CDR1 SGHRS and CDR2 YFSETQ. Here the CDR3 reads CASSPFARGAGGEQYF.

The CDR3 spells CASRGTSRVSGNTIYF. The chain links TRBV12-3 or TRBV12-4 to TRBJ1-3; TCRdb's D call of TRBD1 is untestable without DNA. The CDR3 is 16 residues long.

This chain joins TRBV7-2 and TRBJ2-1; no DNA is available, so the TRBD1 call from TCRdb remains unchecked. The CDR3 runs 16 residues. Germline V CDR1 and CDR2: SGHTA, FQGNSA. The CDR3 spells CARSAADTPPYNEQFF. The variable domain in full, completed from reference TRBV7-2 and TRBJ2-1, reads GAGVSQSPSNKVTEKGKDVELRCDPISGHTALYWYRQSLGQGLEFLIYFQGNSAPDKSGLPSDRFSAERTGGSVSTLTIQRTQQEDSAVYLCARSAADTPPYNEQFFGPGTRLTVL.